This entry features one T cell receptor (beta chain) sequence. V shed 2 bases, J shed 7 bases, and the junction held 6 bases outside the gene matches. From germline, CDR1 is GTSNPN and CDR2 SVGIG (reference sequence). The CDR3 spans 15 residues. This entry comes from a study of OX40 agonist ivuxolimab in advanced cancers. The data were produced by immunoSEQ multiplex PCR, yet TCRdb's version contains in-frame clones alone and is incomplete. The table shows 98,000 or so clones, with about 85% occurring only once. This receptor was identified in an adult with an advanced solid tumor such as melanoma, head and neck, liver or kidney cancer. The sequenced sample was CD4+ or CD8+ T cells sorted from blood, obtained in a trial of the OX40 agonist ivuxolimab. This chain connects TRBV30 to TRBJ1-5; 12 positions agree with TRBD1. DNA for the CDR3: TGTGCCTGGAGTCCGGGACAGGGGGCGAGGCAGCCCCAGCATTTT. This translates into CAWSPGQGARQPQHF.